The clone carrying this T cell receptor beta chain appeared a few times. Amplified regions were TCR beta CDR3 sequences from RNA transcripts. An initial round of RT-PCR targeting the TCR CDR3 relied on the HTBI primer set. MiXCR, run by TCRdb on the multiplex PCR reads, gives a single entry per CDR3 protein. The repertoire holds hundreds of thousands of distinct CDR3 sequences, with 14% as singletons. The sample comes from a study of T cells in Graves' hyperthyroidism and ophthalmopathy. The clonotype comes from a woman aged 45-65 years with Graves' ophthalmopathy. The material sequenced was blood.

CDR3 DNA sequence: TGTGCCAGCAGTTCCGGTCCGGGGGGTGGCTATGGCTACACCTTC. This sequence encodes CASSSGPGGGYGYTF. The chain uses TRBV28 and TRBJ1-2, with a tentative D call TRBD1 (5 bases). The CDR3 loop spans 15 amino acids. Germline lookup yields CDR1 MDHEN and CDR2 SYDVKM. V dropped 4 bases and J dropped 4 bases, with 16 bases sitting between them.